This T cell receptor beta chain was captured by sequencing in a study of neurological immune-mediated disorders. Study details: Secondary progressive disease was present in 3, and relapsing-remitting disease in 31, of the roughly 34 multiple sclerosis patients. Findings and limits, study-wide: The authors found no clinical or MRI feature associated with the multiple sclerosis repertoire cluster. Multiple sclerosis patients had less TCR clonal expansion than even healthy controls, unlike HTLV-1-associated myelopathy.

Turning to this clonotype: What it binds is not known.

Each TCR transcript was tagged with a 10-nucleotide random UMI during 5'RACE. One entry per CDR3 protein results from TCRdb running MiXCR on the 5' RACE reads. This table holds 130,000 or so distinct CDR3 sequences, about 3.2% found once. The sample was PBMCs. This TCR derives from a woman aged 25 to 39 with multiple sclerosis.

CDR3 sequence (DNA): TGTGCCAGCAGCTTCGAACGTGAGACCCAGTACTTC. Amino acid sequence: CASSFERETQYF. V and J are TRBV11-2 and TRBJ2-5, with D unresolved. This CDR3 comprises 12 residues. In germline, CDR1 is SGHAT, CDR2 FQNNGV. V lost 3 bases to trimming and J lost 5 bases, with 7 bases between them.